Following are 4 T cell receptor beta chains from one sample sequenced in a study of beta chain features in type 1 diabetes. Every isolated RNA sample was fully reverse transcribed, so sequencing captured expressed TCRB transcripts. Sequencing used immunoSEQ multiplex PCR; TCRdb keeps in-frame clones, though not all of them. The sample shows hundreds of thousands of clones, roughly 15% of them seen only once. The sample consisted of naive CD4+ T cells from blood. The receptors originated from a man aged 18 to 35 in good health.

The genes are TRBV6-6 and TRBJ2-4; D is ambiguous. V was trimmed by 6 bases and J by 6 bases, leaving 9 bases between them. The germline V gene encodes CDR1 MNHNY and CDR2 SVGAGI (reference sequence). The CDR3 contains 12 residues. This CDR3 is CASRSSVNIQYF. In DNA, the CDR3 is TGTGCCAGCAGGTCGTCGGTAAACATTCAGTACTTC.

J is TRBJ1-1 and V is TRBV7-2; a weak D match, TRBD1 (5 bases). This CDR3 has 14 residues. The V gene's germline CDR1 is SGHTA and CDR2 FQGNSA. V shed 5 bases and J shed 5 bases, with 15 bases lying between them. The CDR3 DNA follows: TGTGCCAGCAGCCGCAGGGTAAAGTGGACTGAAGCTTTCTTT. This sequence encodes CASSRRVKWTEAFF.

This sequence joins TRBV7-2 and TRBJ2-3, with D maybe TRBD2 (7 bases). CDR3 length: 15 amino acids. CDR1 and CDR2 from the germline V gene are SGHTA and FQGNSA. V lost 0 bases and J 4 bases, leaving 11 bases between the germline ends. The CDR3 loop reads CASSLARGAPDTQYF. The DNA for the CDR3 is TGTGCCAGCAGCTTAGCTCGGGGGGCGCCAGATACGCAGTATTTT.

The V gene is TRBV6-5, the J gene TRBJ1-5; maybe TRBD1 (5 bases). The CDR3 spans 15 residues. Germline assignment: CDR1 MNHEY and CDR2 SVGAGI. V lost 2 bases and J 6 bases, leaving 14 bases between the germline ends. For the CDR3, the DNA is TGTGCCAGCAGTTACGACCTCCCCGGGGGTCAGCCCCAGCATTTT. Its protein is CASSYDLPGGQPQHF.